This paragraph reports one T cell receptor beta chain. The data stem from a study of PD-1 and CTLA-4 blockade in melanoma. V shed 7 bases and J shed 3 bases, with 13 bases lying between them. The CDR3 length is 14 residues. CDR1 SEHNR and CDR2 FQNEAQ come from the germline V gene (reference sequence). Clones were read by immunoSEQ multiplex PCR, and TCRdb kept only the in-frame ones, dropping some. Of about 7,200 clones detected, under 90% appear once; the ten largest clones hold about 39%. Material: CD8+ T cells from peripheral blood, obtained before anti-PD-1 treatment. The sequence was obtained from a human donor with melanoma. V usage is TRBV7-9 and J usage is TRBJ2-1; the D gene could be TRBD1 or TRBD2 (5 bases each). CDR3 DNA: TGTGCCAGCACTAACCGGGACGTCTACAATGAGCAGTTCTTC. This gives the protein CASTNRDVYNEQFF.